The rows below give T cell receptor beta chains drawn from one sample of a study of identifying expanded T cells in peripheral blood. Sequencing used immunoSEQ multiplex PCR; TCRdb keeps in-frame clones, though not all of them. The table lists some 75,000 clones, roughly 90% of them singletons. The sequenced material came from blood. The source of these receptors is a person between 18 and 75 years old in good health. Both conserved end residues are part of each CDR3. D genes are given only for firm matches. The size field is filled for only some rows; it gives once, few, many or a size class.

j_call: TRBJ2-5
clone_size: NA
v_call: TRBV27
d_call: NA
cdr3_nt: TGTGCCAGCAGGACTAGTGGCAGAGGGACCCAGTACTTC
cdr3_aa: CASRTSGRGTQYF

j_call: TRBJ1-1
clone_size: NA
v_call: TRBV7-2
d_call: NA
cdr3_nt: TGTGCCAGCAGCTTAAGGCTCGGCCCCGGAGGCACTGAAGCTTTCTTT
cdr3_aa: CASSLRLGPGGTEAFF

j_call: TRBJ2-7
clone_size: NA
v_call: TRBV28
d_call: NA
cdr3_nt: TGTGCCAGCAGCCCTCCCCCGACTAACGAGCAGTACTTC
cdr3_aa: CASSPPPTNEQYF

j_call: TRBJ1-2
clone_size: NA
v_call: TRBV5-5
d_call: NA
cdr3_nt: TGTGCCAGCAGCTTATTGGGCCAGCAGGCTAATGGCTACACCTTC
cdr3_aa: CASSLLGQQANGYTF

j_call: TRBJ2-5
clone_size: NA
v_call: TRBV6-1
d_call: NA
cdr3_nt: TGTGCCAGCAGTGACCGGGGGGCAATGGAGACCCAGTACTTC
cdr3_aa: CASSDRGAMETQYF

j_call: TRBJ2-7
clone_size: NA
v_call: TRBV7-2
d_call: TRBD2
cdr3_nt: TGTGCCAGCAGCTTTAACGGCGGGGGGTACTACGAGCAGTACTTC
cdr3_aa: CASSFNGGGYYEQYF

j_call: TRBJ1-3
clone_size: NA
v_call: TRBV9
d_call: NA
cdr3_nt: TGTGCCAGCAGCGTAGGACAGTCTGGAAACACCATATATTTT
cdr3_aa: CASSVGQSGNTIYF

j_call: TRBJ2-5
clone_size: NA
v_call: TRBV10-3
d_call: NA
cdr3_nt: TGTGCCATCAGTGGTTCCAGGGGAGGGTCGGGAGAGACCCAGTACTTC
cdr3_aa: CAISGSRGGSGETQYF

j_call: TRBJ2-1
clone_size: NA
v_call: TRBV11-2
d_call: NA
cdr3_nt: TGTGCCAGTACACGTGACAGAAGCTCCTACAATGAGCAGTTCTTC
cdr3_aa: CASTRDRSSYNEQFF

j_call: TRBJ1-1
clone_size: few
v_call: TRBV4-2
d_call: NA
cdr3_nt: TGTGCCAGCAGCCAGGCCAGGCGTGAAGGGGCTTTCTTT
cdr3_aa: CASSQARREGAFF

j_call: TRBJ2-1
clone_size: NA
v_call: TRBV7-2
d_call: TRBD2
cdr3_nt: TGTGCCAGCAGCTTAAGCGGCGGGAGGGTAAATGAGCAGTTCTTC
cdr3_aa: CASSLSGGRVNEQFF

j_call: TRBJ2-5
clone_size: NA
v_call: TRBV12-5
d_call: TRBD2
cdr3_nt: TGTGCTAGTGCCCCGGGAGGTGAGACCCAGTACTTC
cdr3_aa: CASAPGGETQYF

j_call: TRBJ2-5
clone_size: NA
v_call: TRBV4-2
d_call: NA
cdr3_nt: TGTGCCAGCAGCCAAGATCTACAGGTCGCACAAGAGACCCAGTACTTC
cdr3_aa: CASSQDLQVAQETQYF

j_call: TRBJ2-7
clone_size: NA
v_call: TRBV6-5
d_call: NA
cdr3_nt: TGTGCCAGCAGTTACTCGAGTGTTCGGGGGCCCTACGAGCAGTACTTC
cdr3_aa: CASSYSSVRGPYEQYF

j_call: TRBJ1-1
clone_size: NA
v_call: TRBV27
d_call: NA
cdr3_nt: TGTGCCAGCAGTTTAGGTGCCGGAGGTAACACTGAAGCTTTCTTT
cdr3_aa: CASSLGAGGNTEAFF